These 21 T cell receptor beta chains were sequenced from one sample in a study of cytomegalovirus exposure and HLA in healthy donors. Primers: 60 Vbeta forward and 13 Jbeta reverse. Using immunoSEQ multiplex PCR, the repertoire was profiled, and TCRdb retains in-frame clones only, with some absent. The sample carries about 67,000 clones, approximately 92% recorded once. The sequencing input was PBMCs. All receptors come from a woman between 25 and 40 years old in good health and CMV-seropositive.

CDR3 amino acids: CAWSVAGGYYGYTF. The CDR3 nucleotides are TGTGCCTGGAGTGTGGCGGGGGGCTACTATGGCTACACCTTC. This chain links TRBV30 with TRBJ1-2, with D possibly TRBD1 on 6 matching bases. The germline V gene encodes CDR1 GTSNPN and CDR2 SVGIG (reference sequence). V lost 0 bases and J lost 3, with 11 bases in between. CDR3 length equals 14 residues.

A single count supports this clone. The rearrangement uses TRBV5-1 and TRBJ2-2; 12 bases match TRBD2. The CDR3 has 17 amino acids. The ends lost 4 bases at V and 4 bases at J; junction bases unmatched: 8. The germline CDR1 and CDR2 sequences are SGHRS and YFSETQ. The CDR3 loop is CASSERLAGVSTGELFF. The CDR3 DNA follows: TGCGCCAGCAGCGAGAGACTAGCGGGAGTGAGCACCGGGGAGCTGTTTTTT.

J is TRBJ1-1 and V is TRBV27; tentative D call: TRBD1 (5 bases). From germline, CDR1 is MNHEY and CDR2 SMNVEV (reference sequence). There are 17 residues in the CDR3. Trimming cost V 0 bases and J 3 bases, with 17 bases left between them. Here the CDR3 reads CASSLSKRSWGDTEAFF. Here the CDR3 DNA reads TGTGCCAGCAGTTTATCGAAACGCTCCTGGGGGGACACTGAAGCTTTCTTT.

This clone has a handful of counts. This sequence joins TRBV7-9 and TRBJ2-5; 9 nucleotides match TRBD2. Germline trimming cut 4 bases from V and 1 base from J; bases unmatched to any gene: 10. Germline values: CDR1 SEHNR, CDR2 FQNEAQ (reference sequence). The CDR3 has 17 amino acids. CDR3 coding DNA: TGTGCCAGCAGCTCAGCCGTACTAGCGGGCACCCAAGAGACCCAGTACTTC. It specifies CASSSAVLAGTQETQYF.

The CDR3 sequence: CASSVEAGRPTEAFF. In DNA form, the CDR3 reads TGTGCCAGCAGCGTAGAGGCAGGCCGTCCCACTGAAGCTTTCTTT. The chain couples TRBV9 to TRBJ1-1; no clear D. The germline gives CDR1 SGDLS, CDR2 YYNGEE. This CDR3 region has 15 residues. Trimming removed 0 bases from V and 4 bases from J, with 13 bases in between.

This clone was counted once. V gene TRBV7-6 combines with J gene TRBJ2-5; 8 bases match TRBD1. The end of the DNA aligns better with TRBJ2-7, so the J call may be wrong. The CDR3 runs to 16 residues. Per germline, CDR1 SGHVS and CDR2 FNYEAQ. The chain's CDR3 is CASSLPGPGGRYEQYF. The CDR3 DNA is TGTGCCAGCAGCTTACCCGGCCCAGGGGGCAGGTACGAGCAGTACTTC.

The chain employs TRBV30 and TRBJ2-7, with D possibly TRBD2 on 5 matching bases. Germline CDR1 GTSNPN, CDR2 SVGIG (reference sequence). The CDR3 runs 13 residues. Trimming pared 4 bases from V and 5 bases from J, leaving 15 bases between. This CDR3 reads CAWNLQREHEQYF. The DNA of the CDR3 is TGTGCCTGGAACCTTCAACGGGAACACGAGCAGTACTTC.

This rearrangement joins TRBV2 to TRBJ2-1; TRBD2 is a possible D gene (7 bases). Germline CDR1 SNHLY, CDR2 FYNNEI. V lost 2 bases and J 9 bases, leaving 17 bases between the germline ends. The CDR3 loop spans 15 amino acids. The CDR3 DNA sequence: TGTGCCAGCAGTGAAAGGCTAGCGGTACAGGGTGAGCAGTTCTTC. It encodes CASSERLAVQGEQFF.

The rearrangement links TRBV11-2 to TRBJ2-7, with a possible D match to TRBD2 (6 bases). Germline V gives CDR1 SGHAT, CDR2 FQNNGV. Between the trimmed V and J ends, which lost 4 bases and 0 bases, there was a span of 7 bases. The CDR3 runs to 13 residues. CDR3 coding DNA: TGTGCCAGCAGCTATAGCGGCTCCTACGAGCAGTACTTC. Translation gives CASSYSGSYEQYF.

The chain joins TRBV6-5 to TRBJ2-2, with D hard to call. The CDR3 has 15 amino acids. V lost 2 bases and J 0 bases, leaving 7 bases between the germline ends. The germline CDR1 and CDR2 sequences are MNHEY and SVGAGI. The CDR3 sequence: CASSYAIPNTGELFF. The CDR3 DNA is TGTGCCAGCAGTTACGCTATCCCGAACACCGGGGAGCTGTTTTTT.

This chain links TRBV19 with TRBJ2-3; D is possibly TRBD1 (6 bases). The CDR3 contains 15 residues. The germline V and J ends were trimmed by 5 bases and 2 bases, with 14 bases remaining between them. Germline-derived CDR1 and CDR2 are LNHDA and SQIVND (reference sequence). CDR3: CASSVLGAATDTQYF. The DNA of the CDR3 is TGTGCCAGTAGTGTCTTGGGGGCGGCCACAGATACGCAGTATTTT.

This sequence joins TRBV2 and TRBJ2-1, with D perhaps TRBD1 (5 bases). The CDR3 consists of 12 residues. Germline V CDR1 and CDR2: SNHLY, FYNNEI. The V gene lost 6 bases and the J gene lost 8 bases, with 11 bases spanning the gap. CDR3 in amino acids: CASRERGDEQFF. CDR3 DNA sequence: TGTGCCAGCAGAGAAAGGGGCGATGAGCAGTTCTTC.

In this sample, this clone is medium-sized (0.01 to 0.1%). The chain couples TRBV6-1 to TRBJ2-1; 9 bases agree with TRBD2. CDR3 length: 15 residues. The trim removed 7 bases at V and 3 bases at J, leaving 7 bases unmatched. Per germline, CDR1 MNHNS and CDR2 SASEGT. CDR3 amino acids: CASTPETSGYNEQFF. The CDR3 nucleotides read TGTGCCAGCACCCCAGAGACTAGCGGCTACAATGAGCAGTTCTTC.

This chain connects TRBV6-1 to TRBJ2-1, with 10 bases fitting TRBD2. This CDR3 is built from 17 residues. V gave up 0 bases and J gave up 4 bases; unmatched junction bases: 6. The germline V gene has CDR1 MNHNS and CDR2 SASEGT. The CDR3 is CASSEALAGVNYNEQFF. In DNA, the CDR3 is TGTGCCAGCAGTGAAGCCCTAGCGGGAGTAAATTACAATGAGCAGTTCTTC.

V gene TRBV15 combines with J gene TRBJ1-1; TRBD1 matches 9 bases. V shed 2 bases and J 5 bases; nucleotides not matched to a gene: 3. CDR1 is LNHNV, CDR2 YYDKDF, per germline (reference sequence). The CDR3 extends over 14 amino acids. The CDR3 region is CATSRLGTGTEAFF. Written as DNA, the CDR3 is TGTGCCACCAGCAGATTAGGGACAGGGACTGAAGCTTTCTTT.

This clone was found once. The chain links TRBV7-9 to TRBJ1-3; D is undetermined. Trimming took off 7 bases at V and 1 base at J, with 11 bases between the two ends. Germline CDR1 and CDR2: SEHNR and FQNEAQ (reference sequence). The CDR3 runs 14 residues. This CDR3 is CASNPPGSGNTIYF. The DNA for the CDR3 is TGTGCCAGCAACCCGCCGGGGTCTGGAAACACCATATATTTT.

The chain links TRBV4-1 to TRBJ2-7; 8 bases agree with TRBD2. This CDR3 spans 18 amino acids. V trimming: 0 bases; J trimming: 0 bases; junction bases outside the gene matches: 10. Germline assignment: CDR1 MGHRA and CDR2 YSYEKL. This CDR3 reads CASSQDRGRSGSSYEQYF. The CDR3 bases are TGCGCCAGCAGCCAAGATAGGGGTCGGAGCGGGAGCTCCTACGAGCAGTACTTC.

The rearrangement links TRBV7-6 to TRBJ1-4, with 7 bases fitting TRBD1. There are 19 residues in the CDR3. CDR1 and CDR2 (germline): SGHVS, FNYEAQ. V dropped 1 base and J dropped 3; count of bases not matched to a gene: 14. The CDR3 loop reads CASSLGLVGGDRANEKLFF. DNA of the CDR3: TGTGCCAGCAGCTTAGGATTAGTGGGGGGCGACAGGGCTAATGAAAAACTGTTTTTT.

The chain combines TRBV28 with TRBJ2-1, with D perhaps TRBD1 (6 bases). The CDR3 spans 16 residues. Germline CDR1 MDHEN, CDR2 SYDVKM. Trimming stripped 4 bases from V and 4 bases from J, with 17 bases between. CDR3 sequence: CASSSSQGTRYNEQFF. The CDR3 DNA is TGTGCCAGCAGTTCGTCACAGGGTACTAGGTACAATGAGCAGTTCTTC.

The chain employs TRBV6-1 and TRBJ1-5; D ambiguous. Germline CDR1 is MNHNS and CDR2 is SASEGT. Trimming pared 8 bases from V and 6 bases from J, leaving 14 bases between. CDR3 length equals 13 residues. This CDR3 reads CASSSGSPQPQHF. In DNA, the CDR3 is TGTGCCAGCTCCTCGGGGAGCCCTCAGCCCCAGCATTTT.

V and J are TRBV5-1 and TRBJ2-5, with D tentatively TRBD1 (6 bases). The V gene's germline CDR1 is SGHRS and CDR2 YFSETQ. This CDR3 has 14 residues. V was pared by 1 base and J by 4 bases, with 11 bases between. CDR3 residues: CASSLFGGGETQYF. CDR3 DNA sequence: TGCGCCAGCAGCTTGTTTGGGGGCGGAGAGACCCAGTACTTC.